The 2 T cell receptor beta chains reported below all come from one sample, sequenced in a study of blood T cell repertoires in COVID-19. Only in-frame clones appear in the TCRdb table, and some are missing; sequencing was by immunoSEQ multiplex PCR. Seen here are 210,000 or so clones, roughly nine tenths observed once, and the top ten hold about 2.2%. Sequencing was carried out using peripheral blood. These receptors were collected from a woman between 45 and 60 years old with acute or convalescent COVID-19.

The chain uses TRBV5-1 and TRBJ1-1; maybe TRBD1 (6 bases). Per the germline V gene, CDR1 is SGHRS and CDR2 is YFSETQ. The V and J ends lost 1 base and 5 bases respectively, with 12 bases between them. The CDR3 extends over 14 amino acids. Written as DNA, the CDR3 is TGCGCCAGCAGCTTGTTAGGGGGTGGTACTGAAGCTTTCTTT. As protein: CASSLLGGGTEAFF.

V gene TRBV7-8 combines with J gene TRBJ2-2, with a tentative D call TRBD2 (5 bases). The length of the CDR3 is 14 residues. Deletions cut 2 bases from V and 7 bases from J, with 11 bases between. In germline, CDR1 is SGHVS, CDR2 FQNEAQ. CDR3 nucleotides: TGTGCCAGCAGCTTAAACGGGGTGGGCGGGGAGCTGTTTTTT. This translates into CASSLNGVGGELFF.